The 29 T cell receptor beta chains below come from one sample, sequenced in a study of OX40 agonist ivuxolimab in advanced cancers. The table came from immunoSEQ multiplex PCR; TCRdb's copy has only in-frame clones and leaves some out. The sample lists 61,000 or so clones, about four fifths occurring once. This sample comprised CD4+ or CD8+ T cells sorted from blood, obtained in a trial of the OX40 agonist ivuxolimab. The receptors originated from an adult with an advanced solid tumor such as melanoma, head and neck, liver or kidney cancer.

The V gene is TRBV9, the J gene TRBJ2-2, with a possible D match to TRBD1 (7 bases). The CDR3 has 17 residues. Per the germline V gene, CDR1 is SGDLS and CDR2 is YYNGEE. V shed 4 bases and J shed 3 bases, with 19 bases lying between them. The CDR3 loop is CASSFSGDRGDTGELFF. The DNA of the CDR3 is TGTGCCAGCAGCTTTTCGGGGGACAGAGGGGACACCGGGGAGCTGTTTTTT.

The chain has TRBV5-1 and TRBJ1-1; 10 bases agree with TRBD1. The CDR3 length is 15 residues. Germline lookup yields CDR1 SGHRS and CDR2 YFSETQ. V lost 4 bases and J lost 2; bases outside the gene matches: 5. The CDR3 loop is CASSTGQGGNTEAFF. The CDR3 DNA reads TGCGCCAGCAGCACCGGACAGGGGGGTAACACTGAAGCTTTCTTT.

This rearrangement joins TRBV19 to TRBJ2-7; D gene unclear. CDR1 is LNHDA and CDR2 is SQIVND in the germline V gene (reference sequence). The CDR3 is 13 residues long. V lost 4 bases and J 2 bases, leaving 9 bases between the germline ends. Here the CDR3 reads CASSRTAAYEQYF. CDR3 DNA sequence: TGTGCCAGTAGTAGAACAGCCGCCTACGAGCAGTACTTC.

V usage is TRBV11-3 and J usage is TRBJ1-6; D remains unclear. This CDR3 spans 12 amino acids. From germline, CDR1 is SGHNT and CDR2 YENEEA. Between the trimmed V and J ends, which lost 2 bases and 6 bases, there was a span of 2 bases. The CDR3: CASSLPNSPLHF. CDR3 DNA sequence: TGTGCCAGCAGCTTACCTAATTCACCCCTCCACTTT. The entire variable domain, with the rest obtained from reference TRBV11-3 and TRBJ1-6, is as follows: EAGVVQSPRYKIIEKKQPVAFWCNPISGHNTLYWYLQNLGQGPELLIRYENEEAVDDSQLPKDRFSAERLKGVDSTLKIQPAELGDSAVYLCASSLPNSPLHFGNGTRLTVT.

The chain carries TRBV9 and TRBJ1-2; 10 nucleotides agree with TRBD1. CDR3 size: 16 residues. The germline gives CDR1 SGDLS, CDR2 YYNGEE. V shed 3 bases, J shed 4 bases, and the junction held 9 bases outside the gene matches. CDR3 region: CASSADPGQGVYGYTF. The CDR3 DNA sequence: TGTGCCAGCAGCGCGGACCCCGGACAGGGGGTCTATGGCTACACCTTC.

The V call is TRBV5-4, the J call TRBJ2-3, with a tentative D call TRBD2 (5 bases). There are 14 residues in the CDR3. Between the trimmed V and J ends, which lost 4 bases and 4 bases, there was a span of 13 bases. Germline-derived CDR1 and CDR2 are SGHNT and YYREEE (reference sequence). The chain's CDR3 is CASSPTRTADTQYF. In DNA, the CDR3 is TGTGCCAGCAGCCCTACCCGGACTGCAGATACGCAGTATTTT.

The chain's CDR3 is CASSAGTGFQPQHF. CDR3 DNA: TGTGCCAGTAGTGCAGGGACAGGTTTTCAGCCCCAGCATTTT. The V and J genes are TRBV19 and TRBJ1-5; TRBD1 aligns across 8 bases. Germline CDR1 is LNHDA and CDR2 is SQIVND (reference sequence). Trimming took 5 bases from V and 6 from J; bases not matched to a gene: 6. The length of the CDR3 is 14 residues.

The rearrangement links TRBV19 to TRBJ1-2; D uncertain. The CDR3 has 11 residues. Between the trimmed V and J ends, which lost 4 bases and 8 bases, there was a span of 8 bases. Per the germline V gene, CDR1 is LNHDA and CDR2 is SQIVND (reference sequence). In DNA, the CDR3 is TGTGCCAGTAGTACGAATTTGGGCTACACCTTC. Translation gives CASSTNLGYTF.

The chain joins TRBV7-9 to TRBJ1-1, with 8 positions matching TRBD1. With V trimmed by 5 bases and J by 3 bases, 5 bases remained unmatched. The V gene's germline CDR1 is SEHNR and CDR2 FQNEAQ (reference sequence). The CDR3 is 14 residues long. CDR3 protein: CASSVDRGDTEAFF. CDR3 bases: TGTGCCAGCAGCGTAGACAGGGGTGACACTGAAGCTTTCTTT.

The rearrangement joins TRBV2 to TRBJ2-5; D may be TRBD1 (5 bases). V was pared by 4 bases and J by 1 base, with 10 bases between. The germline CDR1 and CDR2 sequences are SNHLY and FYNNEI. The CDR3 runs to 14 residues. CDR3 loop: CASSVPRGQETQYF. The CDR3 coding sequence is TGTGCCAGCAGTGTCCCTAGGGGCCAAGAGACCCAGTACTTC.

This chain joins TRBV6-6 and TRBJ2-3; TRBD2 is a possible D gene (6 bases). Trimming removed 6 bases at V and 6 bases at J, with 13 bases between. The germline V gene has CDR1 MNHNY and CDR2 SVGAGI (reference sequence). This CDR3 region has 13 residues. The CDR3 protein is CASRRTGEDTQYF. The CDR3 DNA is TGTGCCAGCAGGCGGACGGGGGAGGATACGCAGTATTTT.

This clone was seen just once. V usage is TRBV21-1 and J usage is TRBJ1-5; the table's D call of TRBD1 was not tested on the DNA. TRBV21-1 is marked as a pseudogene. The CDR3 totals 17 residues. The CDR3 region has the DNA TGTGCCAGCAGCAAAAAAGTAAGCAGGGCCTGCCATCAGCCCCAGCATTTT. As protein: CASSKKVSRACHQPQHF.

The CDR3 DNA reads as TGTGCCAGTAGGAACCCTAGAGGTGGAGGTGACTATGGCTACACCTTC. Protein: CASRNPRGGGDYGYTF. The gene calls are TRBV19 and TRBJ1-2, with D unresolved. CDR1 and CDR2 from the germline V gene are LNHDA and SQIVND (reference sequence). The ends were cut back, 6 bases at V and 3 bases at J, with 20 bases in the middle. The CDR3 extends over 16 amino acids.

The chain couples TRBV10-3 to TRBJ2-3, with D perhaps given as TRBD1 or TRBD2 (5 bases each). The CDR3 contains 16 residues. The ends were cut back, 6 bases at V and 4 bases at J, with 20 bases in the middle. The germline V gene has CDR1 ENHRY and CDR2 SYGVKD. DNA for the CDR3: TGTGCCATCAGAACGGGGCCCGAAGCCGGATCAGATACGCAGTATTTT. Translating gives CAIRTGPEAGSDTQYF.

The chain employs TRBV2 and TRBJ2-2; weak D call: TRBD1 (5 bases). This CDR3 contains 13 residues. V lost 7 bases and J lost 7, with 13 bases in between. CDR1 is SNHLY, CDR2 FYNNEI, per germline. CDR3 region: CASTYSTDGELFF. CDR3 in DNA: TGTGCCAGCACTTACTCGACAGACGGGGAGCTGTTTTTT. Using reference TRBV2 and TRBJ2-2 for the parts outside the CDR3, the full variable domain is EPEVTQTPSHQVTQMGQEVILRCVPISNHLYFYWYRQILGQKVEFLVSFYNNEISEKSEIFDDQFSVERPDGSNFTLKIRSTKLEDSAMYFCASTYSTDGELFFGEGSRLTVL.

The CDR3 spells CASSIQGTGNTIYF. The CDR3 nucleotides read TGTGCCAGCAGTATACAGGGGACAGGGAACACCATATATTTT. The rearrangement links TRBV6-5 to TRBJ1-3; 9 bases agree with TRBD1. After removal of 5 bases from V and 7 bases from J, the junction contained 6 bases not matched to a gene. Germline V CDR1 and CDR2: MNHEY, SVGAGI. The CDR3 is 14 residues long.

This clone occurred once. The rearrangement joins TRBV7-8 to TRBJ2-3; 10 nucleotides agree with TRBD2. In germline, CDR1 is SGHVS, CDR2 FQNEAQ. This CDR3 contains 15 residues. Trimming at V came to 2 bases and at J to 5 bases, leaving 4 bases not matched to a gene. CDR3 sequence: CASSLSSGGVDTQYF. Here the CDR3 DNA reads TGTGCCAGCAGCTTATCTAGCGGGGGCGTAGATACGCAGTATTTT.

This clone was counted a single time. The J gene is TRBJ2-1, the V gene TRBV18; 10 bases are a match to TRBD1. Germline CDR1 KGHSH, CDR2 LQKENI. V trimming: 3 bases; J trimming: 8 bases; junction bases outside the gene matches: 10. The CDR3 extends over 16 amino acids. The CDR3 DNA follows: TGTGCCAGCTCACCCCCCGGGACAGGGGATAACTATGAGCAGTTCTTC. Encoded protein: CASSPPGTGDNYEQFF.

The gene calls are TRBV7-9 and TRBJ1-1; 7 bases agree with TRBD1. Trimming took 5 bases from V and 1 from J; bases not matched to a gene: 7. Per germline, CDR1 SEHNR and CDR2 FQNEAQ (reference sequence). The CDR3 totals 15 residues. The CDR3 region is CASSPRDRKNTEAFF. DNA for the CDR3: TGTGCCAGCAGCCCGCGGGACAGAAAGAACACTGAAGCTTTCTTT.

A single count supports this clone. The chain is built from TRBV7-5 and TRBJ2-7; the tabulated D call, TRBD1, remains unverified against the DNA. TRBV7-5 is marked as a pseudogene. CDR3 length: 15 amino acids. The CDR3 is CARSRDRGHAYEQYF. CDR3 nucleotides: TGTGCCAGAAGCCGGGACAGGGGGCATGCCTACGAGCAGTACTTC.

The chain couples TRBV6-1 to TRBJ2-4, with TRBD2 matching 14 bases. Germline trimming cut 2 bases from V and 9 bases from J; bases unmatched to any gene: 9. The CDR3 sequence is 17 residues long. Germline-derived CDR1 and CDR2 are MNHNS and SASEGT. The CDR3 is CASSEPTRLAGGRIQYF. The DNA for the CDR3 is TGTGCCAGCAGTGAACCCACGCGACTAGCGGGGGGGCGCATTCAGTACTTC.

The chain combines TRBV2 with TRBJ2-2, with 10 bases identical to TRBD2. CDR1 and CDR2 from the germline V gene are SNHLY and FYNNEI. V shed 5 bases and J 5 bases; nucleotides not matched to a gene: 5. The CDR3 covers 15 residues. Here the CDR3 reads CASSISGGETGELFF. The CDR3 DNA reads TGTGCCAGCAGTATAAGCGGGGGGGAAACCGGGGAGCTGTTTTTT.

This clone was detected only a few times. The chain has TRBV7-3 and TRBJ2-1; 12 bases fit TRBD2. Trimming at V came to 4 bases and at J to 5 bases, leaving 6 bases not matched to a gene. Germline CDR1 is SGHTA and CDR2 is FQGTGA. This CDR3 region has 16 residues. CDR3 region: CASSSLLAGGNNEQFF. CDR3 in DNA: TGTGCCAGCAGCTCCCTACTAGCGGGGGGAAACAATGAGCAGTTCTTC.

This clone has a handful of counts. The V and J genes are TRBV30 and TRBJ1-2, with 9 bases that match TRBD1. The CDR3 sequence is 15 residues long. The V segment lost 4 bases and the J segment 2 bases; nucleotides outside the gene matches: 8. CDR1 and CDR2 (germline): GTSNPN, SVGIG (reference sequence). The CDR3 reads CAWIRDRASNYGYTF. The CDR3 DNA is TGTGCCTGGATCCGGGACAGGGCCTCAAACTATGGCTACACCTTC. Combining the CDR3 with reference TRBV30 and TRBJ1-2 gives the whole variable domain SQTIHQWPATLVQPVGSPLSLECTVEGTSNPNLYWYRQAAGRGLQLLFYSVGIGQISSEVPQNLSASRPQDRQFILSSKKLLLSDSGFYLCAWIRDRASNYGYTFGSGTRLTVV.

This clone appeared a few times. The rearrangement joins TRBV2 to TRBJ1-2; 7 bases align to TRBD1. The trim removed 7 bases at V and 5 bases at J, leaving 7 bases unmatched. The CDR3 covers 13 residues. Germline V gene data show CDR1 as SNHLY and CDR2 as FYNNEI. The CDR3 DNA reads as TGTGCCAGCATGCAGGGGGTAGGGTATGGCTACACCTTC. As protein: CASMQGVGYGYTF.

The genes are TRBV19 and TRBJ2-4; D is uncertain. CDR1 and CDR2 from the germline V gene are LNHDA and SQIVND (reference sequence). The CDR3 extends over 11 amino acids. The germline V and J ends were trimmed by 10 bases and 7 bases, with 11 bases remaining between them. The DNA of the CDR3 is TGTGCCACCGCCTTGGGGAACATTCAGTACTTC. Translated, it gives CATALGNIQYF.

CDR3 sequence (DNA): TGTGCCAGTAGTCTGGCTCCTCTATCGTCCTCCTACGAGCAGTACTTC. Amino acids: CASSLAPLSSSYEQYF. J is TRBJ2-7 and V is TRBV19; D is ambiguous. The CDR3 has 16 residues. CDR1 LNHDA and CDR2 SQIVND come from the germline V gene (reference sequence). The V end was cut by 5 bases, the J end by 0 bases, with 17 bases between. Full variable domain (rest looked up from reference TRBV19 and TRBJ2-7): DGGITQSPKYLFRKEGQNVTLSCEQNLNHDAMYWYRQDPGQGLRLIYYSQIVNDFQKGDIAEGYSVSREKKESFPLTVTSAQKNPTAFYLCASSLAPLSSSYEQYFGPGTRLTVT.

The DNA for the CDR3 is TGTGCCAGCAGACTGAAAGATACGCAGTATTTT. It specifies CASRLKDTQYF. The chain employs TRBV28 and TRBJ2-3; D not certain. V dropped 6 bases and J dropped 5 bases, with 6 bases sitting between them. From germline, CDR1 is MDHEN and CDR2 SYDVKM. This CDR3 has 11 amino acids.

The rearrangement uses TRBV5-1 and TRBJ2-7; 10 nucleotides line up with TRBD2. The CDR3 loop spans 16 amino acids. Germline V gene lookup returns CDR1 SGHRS and CDR2 YFSETQ. V shed 0 bases and J 6 bases; nucleotides not matched to a gene: 9. The chain's CDR3 is CASSLVERGGIAEQYF. Here the CDR3 DNA reads TGCGCCAGCAGCTTGGTCGAGCGGGGGGGCATTGCCGAGCAGTACTTC.